The next 23 T cell receptor beta chains were all read from a single sample in a study of cytomegalovirus exposure and HLA in healthy donors. Primers for the PCR totalled 60 Vbeta and 13 Jbeta. The repertoire was sequenced with immunoSEQ multiplex PCR; TCRdb's copy has only in-frame clones and lacks some. Of fewer than 200,000 clones in the sample, about 64% were seen once. Sequencing used PBMCs. All receptors come from a man aged 50 to 59 in good health and CMV-seronegative.

The chain links TRBV6-5 to TRBJ2-3; D is possibly TRBD2 (6 bases). The CDR3 has 14 residues. CDR1 and CDR2 (germline): MNHEY, SVGAGI. Between the trimmed V and J ends, which lost 8 bases and 0 bases, there was a span of 12 bases. CDR3 sequence: CASGGGTSTDTQYF. The CDR3, as DNA: TGTGCCAGCGGCGGTGGGACTAGCACAGATACGCAGTATTTT.

The V gene is TRBV5-6, the J gene TRBJ2-7; 10 bases map to TRBD1. This CDR3 has 15 residues. With 4 bases clipped from V and 8 bases from J, the junction kept 12 bases outside the gene matches. Germline V gives CDR1 SGHDT, CDR2 YYEEEE. The CDR3 spells CASSPLVGQGIKQYF. As DNA, the CDR3 is TGTGCCAGCAGCCCCCTAGTGGGACAGGGGATTAAGCAGTACTTC.

This clone was seen just once. The V gene is TRBV6-5, the J gene TRBJ1-6; D is perhaps TRBD1 (6 bases). The CDR3 loop spans 15 amino acids. The ends were cut back, 5 bases at V and 10 bases at J, with 18 bases in the middle. Germline V gene data show CDR1 as MNHEY and CDR2 as SVGAGI. CDR3 protein: CASSVSQGSGSPLHF. The CDR3 nucleotides read TGTGCCAGCAGTGTAAGCCAGGGGAGTGGATCACCCCTCCACTTT.

This sequence joins TRBV5-4 and TRBJ2-3, with 7 nucleotides matching TRBD2. The length of the CDR3 is 14 residues. V was pared by 3 bases and J by 2 bases, with 3 bases of the junction left unmatched. Germline V lookup: CDR1 SGHNT, CDR2 YYREEE (reference sequence). The CDR3 bases are TGTGCCAGCAGCTCCTGGGACTACACAGATACGCAGTATTTT. Translating it yields CASSSWDYTDTQYF. The full variable domain, completed using reference TRBV5-4 and TRBJ2-3, is ETGVTQSPTHLIKTRGQQVTLRCSSQSGHNTVSWYQQALGQGPQFIFQYYREEENGRGNFPPRFSGLQFPNYSSELNVNALELDDSALYLCASSSWDYTDTQYFGPGTRLTVL.

The V gene is TRBV6-5, the J gene TRBJ1-5, with 10 bases fitting TRBD1. The CDR3 is 15 residues long. The V and J ends lost 6 bases and 0 bases, in that order; junction bases with no gene match: 2. From germline, CDR1 is MNHEY and CDR2 SVGAGI. In DNA form, the CDR3 reads TGTGCCAGCAGCCGACAGGGGGCTAGCAATCAGCCCCAGCATTTT. Protein sequence: CASSRQGASNQPQHF.

The chain carries TRBV5-1 and TRBJ2-5; D perhaps matches TRBD1 (6 bases). The CDR3 extends over 16 amino acids. The germline CDR1 and CDR2 sequences are SGHRS and YFSETQ. Trimming pared 4 bases from V and 5 bases from J, leaving 21 bases between. The CDR3 DNA sequence: TGCGCCAGCAGCCTAGACGAGAACAGGGTAAAGGAGACCCAGTACTTC. This encodes CASSLDENRVKETQYF.

The rearrangement uses TRBV4-1 and TRBJ1-4; TRBD1 matches 7 bases. Germline-derived CDR1 and CDR2 are MGHRA and YSYEKL. With 5 bases clipped from V and 8 bases from J, the junction kept 17 bases outside the gene matches. This CDR3 has 17 residues. Here the CDR3 DNA reads TGCGCCAGCAGCGGCCAAGCCCCGGGACAGATCGGGGAAAAACTGTTTTTT. Amino acids: CASSGQAPGQIGEKLFF.

The V and J genes are TRBV7-9 and TRBJ1-1, with D hard to call. V lost 5 bases and J 8 bases, leaving 6 bases between the germline ends. The CDR3 is 10 amino acids. Germline V lookup: CDR1 SEHNR, CDR2 FQNEAQ (reference sequence). The CDR3 nucleotides are TGTGCCAGCAGCCAGCGGGAAGCTTTCTTT. This translates into CASSQREAFF.

This chain uses TRBV7-7 with TRBJ1-1; 7 nucleotides align to TRBD1. Trimming cost V 5 bases and J 11 bases; bases outside gene matches: 14. CDR1 and CDR2 (germline): SSHAT, FNYEAQ (reference sequence). The CDR3 loop spans 14 amino acids. CDR3 sequence reads: CASSLTSGQVVAFF. CDR3 sequence (DNA): TGTGCCAGCAGCCTAACCTCTGGACAGGTTGTCGCTTTCTTT.

V and J are TRBV4-1 and TRBJ1-2; TRBD1 might be the D (6 bases). The CDR3 has 14 residues. V was clipped by 3 bases and J by 6 bases, with 14 bases between them. In germline, CDR1 is MGHRA, CDR2 YSYEKL. CDR3 sequence: CASSQPGTLDGYTF. In DNA, the CDR3 is TGCGCCAGCAGCCAGCCCGGGACACTGGATGGCTACACCTTC.

This chain links TRBV5-3 with TRBJ2-7; TRBD1 agrees at 10 bases. TRBV5-3 qualifies as an ORF whose function is uncertain. The CDR3 totals 15 residues. Trimming took 7 bases from V and 2 from J; bases not matched to a gene: 9. The CDR3 reads CARYIDGTGAYEQYF. DNA for the CDR3: TGTGCCAGATATATAGACGGGACAGGGGCCTACGAGCAGTACTTC.

A few counts support this clone. This chain joins TRBV7-8 and TRBJ2-7; the D gene is possibly TRBD2 (5 bases). This CDR3 is built from 13 residues. The germline V gene has CDR1 SGHVS and CDR2 FQNEAQ. The ends were cut back, 3 bases at V and 5 bases at J, with 11 bases in the middle. The CDR3: CASSFGLRDEQYF. As DNA, the CDR3 is TGTGCCAGCAGCTTCGGACTCCGGGACGAGCAGTACTTC. Together with reference TRBV7-8 and TRBJ2-7, the CDR3 gives the full variable domain: GAGVSQSPRYKVAKRGQDVALRCDPISGHVSLFWYQQALGQGPEFLTYFQNEAQLDKSGLPSDRFFAERPEGSVSTLKIQRTQQEDSAVYLCASSFGLRDEQYFGPGTRLTVT.

The chain is built from TRBV2 and TRBJ1-1; 7 nucleotides line up with TRBD1. This CDR3 has 14 amino acids. The V gene's germline CDR1 is SNHLY and CDR2 FYNNEI. V was pared by 7 bases and J by 1 base, with 6 bases of the junction left unmatched. The CDR3 DNA follows: TGTGCCAGCAACCTCCGGGACAGGAACACTGAAGCTTTCTTT. This gives the protein CASNLRDRNTEAFF.

CDR3 sequence reads: CASSGRGTGETQYF. The DNA of the CDR3 is TGTGCCAGCAGTGGTCGGGGTACGGGGGAGACCCAGTACTTC. The chain carries TRBV6-1 and TRBJ2-5; TRBD2 is a possible D gene (5 bases). This CDR3 comprises 14 residues. From germline, CDR1 is MNHNS and CDR2 SASEGT. V lost 4 bases, J lost 5 bases, and 14 bases lay in between.

A word on this clone: One end of the junction does not line up with germline, which may come from a read error. The gene calls are TRBV7-9 and TRBJ1-4, with 7 bases fitting TRBD1. The CDR3 extends over 15 amino acids. Germline values: CDR1 SEHNR, CDR2 FQNEAQ (reference sequence). The CDR3 loop is CSSSDPGQRNEKLFF. The CDR3 DNA follows: TGTTCCAGCAGCGATCCGGGACAGCGTAATGAAAAACTGTTTTTT.

The chain couples TRBV4-1 to TRBJ2-5; 8 nucleotides agree with TRBD2. The CDR3 loop spans 16 amino acids. With 1 base clipped from V and 6 bases from J, the junction kept 10 bases outside the gene matches. The germline V gene has CDR1 MGHRA and CDR2 YSYEKL. The DNA for the CDR3 is TGCGCCAGCAGCCAAGTGACGGGGGGGCCGATGAAGACCCAGTACTTC. Protein: CASSQVTGGPMKTQYF.

J is TRBJ1-1 and V is TRBV5-4; D is possibly TRBD1 (6 bases). CDR3 length: 16 residues. Germline V gene data show CDR1 as SGHNT and CDR2 as YYREEE (reference sequence). Deletions cut 1 base from V and 5 bases from J, with 18 bases between. Written as DNA, the CDR3 is TGTGCCAGCAGCTTGCCTATGGGCAGGGGAGGGACTGAAGCTTTCTTT. This gives the protein CASSLPMGRGGTEAFF.

The genes are TRBV10-3 and TRBJ2-1; 7 nucleotides align to TRBD2. The germline gives CDR1 ENHRY, CDR2 SYGVKD. CDR3 length: 14 residues. V shed 10 bases, J shed 0 bases, and the junction held 6 bases outside the gene matches. CDR3 sequence: CARSGTNSYNEQFF. The CDR3 DNA is TGTGCCAGAAGCGGGACTAACTCCTACAATGAGCAGTTCTTC.

CDR3 DNA: TGTGCCAGCAGTATCGTCGCGAACACCGGGGAGCTGTTTTTT. This sequence encodes CASSIVANTGELFF. The chain is built from TRBV6-4 and TRBJ2-2; no reliable D call. V shed 5 bases and J shed 0 bases, with 7 bases lying between them. Germline V gene sequence: CDR1 MRHNA, CDR2 SNTAGT. The CDR3 extends over 14 amino acids.

This clone was observed a few times. V usage is TRBV4-3 and J usage is TRBJ2-1; D might be TRBD2 (7 bases). CDR1 and CDR2 from the germline V gene are LGHNA and YSLEER. The CDR3 totals 16 residues. Deletions cut 2 bases from V and 5 bases from J, with 16 bases between. This CDR3 reads CASSQREAGTNNEQFF. The CDR3 coding sequence is TGCGCCAGCAGCCAAAGGGAAGCGGGGACAAACAATGAGCAGTTCTTC.

CDR3 protein: CASSYSSSTEAFF. DNA of the CDR3: TGTGCCAGCAGTTACTCGAGTAGCACTGAAGCTTTCTTT. The gene calls are TRBV6-5 and TRBJ1-1; D is undetermined. V dropped 0 bases and J dropped 4 bases, with 6 bases sitting between them. CDR1 MNHEY and CDR2 SVGAGI come from the germline V gene. The CDR3 length is 13 residues.

This rearrangement joins TRBV25-1 to TRBJ2-7, with D possibly matching TRBD2 (5 bases). The length of the CDR3 is 11 residues. Germline CDR1 reads MGHDK; CDR2 reads SYGVNS. V dropped 10 bases and J dropped 9 bases, with 16 bases sitting between them. The CDR3 here is CATTNLGLQYF. As DNA, the CDR3 is TGTGCCACCACAAATTTAGGACTGCAGTACTTC.

This clone has a handful of counts. The rearrangement joins TRBV5-6 to TRBJ1-2; no clear D gene. CDR1 and CDR2 (germline): SGHDT, YYEEEE. CDR3 length equals 15 residues. Trimming took 0 bases from V and 1 from J, leaving 10 bases between them. CDR3 DNA: TGTGCCAGCAGCTTGGCAACAGTTTATAACTATGGCTACACCTTC. It translates to CASSLATVYNYGYTF.